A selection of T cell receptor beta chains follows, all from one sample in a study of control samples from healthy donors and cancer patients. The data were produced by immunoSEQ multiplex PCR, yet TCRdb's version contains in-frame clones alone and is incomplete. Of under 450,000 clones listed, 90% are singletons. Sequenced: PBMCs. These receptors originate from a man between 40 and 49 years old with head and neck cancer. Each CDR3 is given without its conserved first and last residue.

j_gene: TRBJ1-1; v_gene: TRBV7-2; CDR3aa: ASSLALGNTEAF
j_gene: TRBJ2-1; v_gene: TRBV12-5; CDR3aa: ASGPSGGAYNEQF
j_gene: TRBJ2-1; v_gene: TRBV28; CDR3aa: ASGPDVSSYNEQF
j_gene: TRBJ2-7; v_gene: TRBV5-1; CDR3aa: ASSLDQGLGEQY
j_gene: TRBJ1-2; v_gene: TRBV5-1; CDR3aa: ASSLGQMTNYGYT
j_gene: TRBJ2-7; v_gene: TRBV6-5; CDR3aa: ASSRYVGTSYEQY
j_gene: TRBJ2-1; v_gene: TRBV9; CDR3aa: ASSDPTGGTVGNEQF
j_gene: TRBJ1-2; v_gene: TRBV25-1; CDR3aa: ASSELANYGYT
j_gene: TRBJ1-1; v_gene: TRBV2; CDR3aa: ASILQGAGTEAF
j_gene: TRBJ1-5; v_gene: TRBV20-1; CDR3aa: SAVGGQPQH
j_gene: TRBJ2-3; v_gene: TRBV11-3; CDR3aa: ASSLGPEQSTDTQY
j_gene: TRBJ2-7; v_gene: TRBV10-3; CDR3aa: AISSGFGQGSYEQY
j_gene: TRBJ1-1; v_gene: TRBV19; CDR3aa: ASSILWDTEAF
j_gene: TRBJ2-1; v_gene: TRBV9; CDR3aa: ASSVGTRDEQF
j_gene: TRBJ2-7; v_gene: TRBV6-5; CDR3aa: ASSNRISYEQY
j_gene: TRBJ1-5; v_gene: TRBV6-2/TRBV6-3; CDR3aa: ASSFDRDDQPQH
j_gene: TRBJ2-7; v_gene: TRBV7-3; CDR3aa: ASSLDGTSGGEQY
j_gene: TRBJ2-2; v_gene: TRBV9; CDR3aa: ASSVLIWGPGELF
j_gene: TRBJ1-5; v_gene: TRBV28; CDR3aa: ASSLFESQPQH
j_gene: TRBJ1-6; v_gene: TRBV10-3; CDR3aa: AISDRGQNNSPLH